This TCR beta chain was sequenced in a study of cytotoxic CD8 clonotypes in ibrutinib-treated CLL. A few counts support this clone. The data were produced by immunoSEQ multiplex PCR, yet TCRdb's version contains in-frame clones alone and is incomplete. The data contain some 200,000 clones, roughly 72% of them singletons. Losses at the gene ends were 10 bases for V and 0 bases for J; bases not matched to a gene: 4. The CDR3 consists of 13 residues. The germline V gene encodes CDR1 ENHRY and CDR2 SYGVKD. This receptor was obtained from a human donor with chronic lymphocytic leukemia. V and J are TRBV10-3 and TRBJ2-7; 9 bases are a match to TRBD1. The sample was PBMCs, taken after 24 months of ibrutinib treatment. The CDR3 region has the DNA TGTGCCACCTCGACAGGGGGCTCCTACGAGCAGTACTTC. Translating gives CATSTGGSYEQYF.